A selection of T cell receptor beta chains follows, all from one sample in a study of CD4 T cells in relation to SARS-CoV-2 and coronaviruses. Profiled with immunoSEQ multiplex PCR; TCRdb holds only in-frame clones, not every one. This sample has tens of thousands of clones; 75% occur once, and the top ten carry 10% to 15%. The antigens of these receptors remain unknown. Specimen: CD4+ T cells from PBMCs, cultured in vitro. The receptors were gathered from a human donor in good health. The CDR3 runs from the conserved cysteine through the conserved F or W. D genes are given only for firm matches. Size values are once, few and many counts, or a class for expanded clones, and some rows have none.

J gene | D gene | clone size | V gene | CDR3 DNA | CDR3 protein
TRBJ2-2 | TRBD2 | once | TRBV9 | TGTGCCAGCGGCTGGACTAGCGGGGGTACGAACACCGGGGAGCTGTTTTTT | CASGWTSGGTNTGELFF
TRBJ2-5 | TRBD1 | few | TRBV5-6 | TGTGCCAGCAGCCCCGCAGGGGGTGGGAAGACCCAGTACTTC | CASSPAGGGKTQYF
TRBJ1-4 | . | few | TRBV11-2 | TGTGCCAGCAGCCTCTTAGGGTTGGGGGAAAAACTGTTTTTT | CASSLLGLGEKLFF
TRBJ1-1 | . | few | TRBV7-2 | TGTGCCAGCAGCTTCGCACAGCTACTGAACACTGAAGCTTTCTTT | CASSFAQLLNTEAFF
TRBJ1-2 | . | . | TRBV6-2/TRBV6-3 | TGTGCCAGCAGTTATCTGCGACAGCGTAACTATGGCTACACCTTC | CASSYLRQRNYGYTF
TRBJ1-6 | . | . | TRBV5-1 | TGCGCCAGCAGCGGAGGACACGAGAATTCACCCCTCCACTTT | CASSGGHENSPLHF
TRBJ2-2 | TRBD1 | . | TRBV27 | TGTGCCAGCAGTTCCCGGGACAGGGGTCGTTTCGGGGAGCTGTTTTTT | CASSSRDRGRFGELFF
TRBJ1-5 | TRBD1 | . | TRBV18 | TGTGCCAGCTCACGGGGACAGGAAGATCAGCCCCAGCATTTT | CASSRGQEDQPQHF
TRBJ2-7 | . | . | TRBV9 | TGTGCCAGCAGCGTAGCGGACAACTGGCCCGTCTACGAGCAGTACTTC | CASSVADNWPVYEQYF
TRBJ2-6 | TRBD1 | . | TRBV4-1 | TGCGCCAGCAGCCAAGAAGGGGGCCGTGGGGCCAACGTCCTGACTTTC | CASSQEGGRGANVLTF
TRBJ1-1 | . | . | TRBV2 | TGTGCCAGCAGTGAACAAGGTCCGAACACTGAAGCTTTCTTT | CASSEQGPNTEAFF
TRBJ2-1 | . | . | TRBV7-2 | TGTGCCAGCAGCTTAGTTGGTAGCGGACTCTACAATGAGCAGTTCTTC | CASSLVGSGLYNEQFF
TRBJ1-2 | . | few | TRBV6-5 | TGTGCCAGCAGTTACTCGGACAATTTGAACTATGGCTACACCTTC | CASSYSDNLNYGYTF
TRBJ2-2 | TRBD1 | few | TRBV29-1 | TGCAGCGTCCTAGGGACAGGGGTGAACACCGGGGAGCTGTTTTTT | CSVLGTGVNTGELFF
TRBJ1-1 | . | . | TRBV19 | TGTGCCAGTAACACCCTCGAGGCCGGAAGGACTGAAGCTTTCTTT | CASNTLEAGRTEAFF
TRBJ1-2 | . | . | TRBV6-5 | TGTGCCAGCAGTTCCCAGGGAAAAGGAGGCTACACCTTC | CASSSQGKGGYTF
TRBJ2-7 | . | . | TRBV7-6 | TGTGCCAGCAGCTTACTAGCGCAGGTGAACGAGCAGTACTTC | CASSLLAQVNEQYF
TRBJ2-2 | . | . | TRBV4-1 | TGCGCCAGCAGCCAGGAGGGACACCTAGAAAACACCGGGGAGCTGTTTTTT | CASSQEGHLENTGELFF
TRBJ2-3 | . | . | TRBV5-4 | TGTGCCAGCAGCATCAAAGGGGCAGGGGCCACAGATACGCAGTATTTT | CASSIKGAGATDTQYF
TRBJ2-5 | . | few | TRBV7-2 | TGTGCCAGCAGCTTGAAAGAGACCCAGTACTTC | CASSLKETQYF
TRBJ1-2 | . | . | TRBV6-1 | TGTGCCAGCAGTGAACTGTCAGGACCTAACTATGGCTACACCTTC | CASSELSGPNYGYTF
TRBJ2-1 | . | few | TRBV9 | TGTGCCAGCAGCGCAAACAGTCAAGCGAGGCGCGAGCAGTTCTTC | CASSANSQARREQFF
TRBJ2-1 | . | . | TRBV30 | TGTGCCTGGAGGAAGGACTGGGCGAATGAGCAGTTCTTC | CAWRKDWANEQFF
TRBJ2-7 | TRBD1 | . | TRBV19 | TGTGCCAGTGGAGACAGGGGTAAATCCTACGAGCAGTACTTC | CASGDRGKSYEQYF
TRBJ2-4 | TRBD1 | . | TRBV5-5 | TGTGCCAGCAGCCTATACAGGGACAGGCAAAACATTCAGTACTTC | CASSLYRDRQNIQYF
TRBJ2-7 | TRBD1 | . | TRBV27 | TGTGCCAGCAGTTCCATCGACAGGGTCAACGAGCAGTACTTC | CASSSIDRVNEQYF
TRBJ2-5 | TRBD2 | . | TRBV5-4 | TGTGCCAGCAGCTTGGACAGCGGGAGGGCCGGGGAGACCCAGTACTTC | CASSLDSGRAGETQYF
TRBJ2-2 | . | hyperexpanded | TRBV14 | TGTGCCAGCAGCCAAGCGGGATGGGGCGGGGAGCTGTTTTTT | CASSQAGWGGELFF
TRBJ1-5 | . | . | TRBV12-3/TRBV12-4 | TGTGCCAGCAGTGAAGGGGCGAGGCCCCAGCATTTT | CASSEGARPQHF
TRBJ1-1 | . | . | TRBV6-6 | TGTGCCAGCAGTTTTCAAGGGGGGAACACTGAAGCTTTCTTT | CASSFQGGNTEAFF
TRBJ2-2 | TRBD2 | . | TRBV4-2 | TGTGCCAGCAGCCGGGGGACTAGCGGGAGCTCCGGGGAGCTGTTTTTT | CASSRGTSGSSGELFF
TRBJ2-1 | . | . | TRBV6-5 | TGTGCCAGCAGCAACCCTAAACTAGACAATGAGCAGTTCTTC | CASSNPKLDNEQFF
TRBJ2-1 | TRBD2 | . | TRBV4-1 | TGCGCCAGCAGCCAAGAGATGGGACTAGCGGGAGCGTACAATGAGCAGTTCTTC | CASSQEMGLAGAYNEQFF
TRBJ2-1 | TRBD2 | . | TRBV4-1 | TGCGCCAGCAGCCAAGATCGGGGGGGACTAGCAGGAGGCAATGAGCAGTTCTTC | CASSQDRGGLAGGNEQFF
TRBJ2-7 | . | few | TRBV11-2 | TGTGCCAGCAGCTTAAGGGGTGAGAGCTCCTACGAGCAGTACTTC | CASSLRGESSYEQYF
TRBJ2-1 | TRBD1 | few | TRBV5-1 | TGCGCCAGCAGCTTAAGCGGACAGGGGACCAATGAGCAGTTCTTC | CASSLSGQGTNEQFF
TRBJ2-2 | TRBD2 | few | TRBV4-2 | TGTGCCAGCAGCCAAGTTTCGCGGGAGCACCCCGGGGAGCTGTTTTTT | CASSQVSREHPGELFF